This TCR beta chain was found in a study of blood T cell repertoires in COVID-19. On the study more broadly: COVID-19 samples from acute and convalescent phases originated in the United States, Italy and Spain. T cells, B-cell-depleted T cells, or PBMCs provided the cDNA or gDNA that served as material.

Per the original methods: The authors estimated nucleated cell counts from reference gene primer amplification. The data were produced by immunoSEQ multiplex PCR, yet TCRdb's version contains in-frame clones alone and is incomplete. The V and J calls and clone size come from that table; D and trimming were worked out from the DNA. The repertoire holds about 94,000 clones, with about 80% as singletons. CDR1 and CDR2 (germline): SGHRS, YFSETQ. V was pared by 9 bases and J by 6 bases, with 17 bases between. The CDR3 totals 13 residues. The chain links TRBV5-1 to TRBJ2-3, with unresolved D. The clonotype comes from a man aged 55 to 69 with acute or convalescent COVID-19. The material sequenced was peripheral blood. CDR3 sequence reads: CATAASSGDTQYF. The CDR3 DNA follows: TGCGCCACCGCAGCTTCTTCCGGGGATACGCAGTATTTT.